The present T cell receptor (beta chain) was sequenced within a study of cytomegalovirus exposure and HLA in healthy donors. This CDR3 is built from 15 residues. Germline lookup yields CDR1 MDHEN and CDR2 SYDVKM. With V trimmed by 3 bases and J by 2 bases, 6 bases remained unmatched. General study findings and limits: Reportedly, diagnosis of cytomegalovirus status by the classifier showed high specificity and sensitivity.

In the case of this clone: What it recognizes is unknown.

Measured with immunoSEQ multiplex PCR; TCRdb has only the in-frame clones, and not every one. Of 130,000 to 150,000 clones listed, 80% to 90% are singletons. V and J are TRBV28 and TRBJ2-5; TRBD2 aligns across 7 bases. The sequencing sample was made of PBMCs. The TCR sequence derives from a young woman in good health and CMV-seropositive. The CDR3 sequence is CASSLEGRVQETQYF. The DNA for the CDR3 is TGTGCCAGCAGTTTGGAGGGGAGGGTACAAGAGACCCAGTACTTC.